The 10 T cell receptor beta chains presented below share a single source sample, sequenced in a study of T cell changes during pregnancy in multiple sclerosis. This table comes from immunoSEQ multiplex PCR, and its TCRdb copy is limited to in-frame clones, with some not included. The table records tens of thousands of clones, 75% to 95% of them present only once. Sequencing used CD8+ T cells from peripheral blood mononuclear cells, obtained in the second trimester of pregnancy. These TCRs come from a female donor with multiple sclerosis, enrolled in a pregnancy study.

The rearrangement uses TRBV4-2 and TRBJ1-2, with 7 bases that match TRBD1. V trimming: 2 bases; J trimming: 0 bases; junction bases outside the gene matches: 6. The germline V gene has CDR1 LGHNA and CDR2 YNFKEQ. There are 16 residues in the CDR3. The CDR3: CASSQNRQGANYGYTF. Written as DNA, the CDR3 is TGTGCCAGCAGCCAAAATCGGCAGGGGGCTAACTATGGCTACACCTTC.

J is TRBJ1-1 and V is TRBV27; D gene uncertain. CDR1 is MNHEY, CDR2 SMNVEV, per germline (reference sequence). The ends were cut back, 3 bases at V and 4 bases at J, with 12 bases in the middle. This CDR3 region has 14 residues. The CDR3 sequence: CASSFALPSTEAFF. The CDR3 DNA reads TGTGCCAGCAGTTTCGCTCTACCGAGCACTGAAGCTTTCTTT.

Here the CDR3 DNA reads TGTGCCAGCAGCTTGGCCGGACAGGGACTCTACGAGCAGTACTTC. Protein: CASSLAGQGLYEQYF. The chain has TRBV5-6 and TRBJ2-7; 8 nucleotides match TRBD1. Germline V gives CDR1 SGHDT, CDR2 YYEEEE. CDR3 length: 15 residues. V was pared by 0 bases and J by 3 bases, with 5 bases of the junction left unmatched.

In DNA, the CDR3 is TGTGCCAGCAGTAACAGGGAATCCCAGCCCCAGCATTTT. This translates into CASSNRESQPQHF. The chain has TRBV27 and TRBJ1-5; D may be TRBD1 (6 bases). CDR1 and CDR2 from the germline V gene are MNHEY and SMNVEV (reference sequence). Between the trimmed V and J ends, which lost 5 bases and 7 bases, there was a span of 12 bases. The CDR3 totals 13 residues.

The J gene is TRBJ2-5, the V gene TRBV7-9, with TRBD2 matching 9 bases. The V gene end was trimmed by 1 base and the J gene end by 5 bases; junction bases not matched to a gene: 17. This CDR3 contains 19 residues. Germline CDR1 and CDR2: SEHNR and FQNEAQ (reference sequence). CDR3 sequence: CASSLGGGRDRLAVETQYF. CDR3 coding DNA: TGTGCCAGCAGCTTAGGGGGCGGCAGGGATAGACTAGCGGTGGAGACCCAGTACTTC.

The chain links TRBV7-9 to TRBJ1-1; 8 positions match TRBD1. Trimming removed 5 bases from V and 7 bases from J; junction bases left unmatched: 9. Germline assignment: CDR1 SEHNR and CDR2 FQNEAQ (reference sequence). This CDR3 has 14 amino acids. The CDR3 is CASSNLQGESEAFF. In nucleotides, the CDR3 is TGTGCCAGCAGCAACCTACAGGGGGAGAGTGAAGCTTTCTTT.

The chain uses TRBV5-6 and TRBJ2-7; TRBD1 is a possible D gene (6 bases). Trimming shortened V by 0 bases and J by 6 bases, and 7 bases separated the two germline ends. The CDR3 is 12 amino acids. Germline V gene lookup returns CDR1 SGHDT and CDR2 YYEEEE. DNA of the CDR3: TGTGCCAGCAGCTTGGGAGGGGGCGAGCAGTACTTC. This codes for CASSLGGGEQYF.

The V gene is TRBV29-1, the J gene TRBJ1-3; no definite D call. V was shortened by 7 bases and J by 4 bases, with 11 bases between the two germline ends. This CDR3 spans 12 amino acids. Germline CDR1 reads SQVTM; CDR2 reads ANQGSEA. This CDR3 is CSASVQGNTIYF. CDR3 sequence (DNA): TGCAGCGCTTCAGTTCAGGGAAACACCATATATTTT.

This clone was counted only a few times. This chain uses TRBV5-1 with TRBJ2-2; 12 positions agree with TRBD2. The length of the CDR3 is 16 residues. The J segment lost 6 bases and the V segment lost 0 bases, leaving 3 bases of the junction unmatched. Germline V CDR1 and CDR2: SGHRS, YFSETQ. The CDR3 protein is CASSLGLAGVSGELFF. The DNA of the CDR3 is TGCGCCAGCAGCTTGGGACTAGCGGGAGTCTCCGGGGAGCTGTTTTTT.

This chain joins TRBV7-6 and TRBJ2-1, with D unclear. Trimming left V 4 bases short and J 4 bases short, with 5 bases between. Germline V lookup: CDR1 SGHVS, CDR2 FNYEAQ. The CDR3 loop spans 12 amino acids. The CDR3 coding sequence is TGTGCCAGCAGCTATTTATACAATGAGCAGTTCTTC. As protein: CASSYLYNEQFF.